Here is one TCR beta chain with its context. Antigen: not known. The sample belongs to a study of beta chain features in type 1 diabetes. TCRB transcripts that were expressed got sequenced, as all of the isolated RNA had been reverse transcribed. Some clones are missing from TCRdb's copy, which holds only in-frame ones; the method was immunoSEQ multiplex PCR. The sample contains under 150,000 clones, 15% to 20% of which appear only once. Per germline, CDR1 SEHNR and CDR2 FQNEAQ (reference sequence). The CDR3 sequence is 17 residues long. V shed 5 bases, J shed 1 base, and the junction held 8 bases outside the gene matches. Study-wide results and limits: Researchers report that Type 1 diabetes patients had moderately but significantly shorter TCRB CDR3s across all four CD4+ subsets.

V gene TRBV7-9 combines with J gene TRBJ2-2; 9 positions match TRBD2. Sequenced sample: central memory CD4+ T cells from blood. The sequence was obtained from a man younger than 35 with type 1 diabetes. CDR3 in amino acids: CASSPVAGAMNTGELFF. In DNA form, the CDR3 reads TGTGCCAGCAGCCCAGTAGCGGGAGCGATGAACACCGGGGAGCTGTTTTTT.